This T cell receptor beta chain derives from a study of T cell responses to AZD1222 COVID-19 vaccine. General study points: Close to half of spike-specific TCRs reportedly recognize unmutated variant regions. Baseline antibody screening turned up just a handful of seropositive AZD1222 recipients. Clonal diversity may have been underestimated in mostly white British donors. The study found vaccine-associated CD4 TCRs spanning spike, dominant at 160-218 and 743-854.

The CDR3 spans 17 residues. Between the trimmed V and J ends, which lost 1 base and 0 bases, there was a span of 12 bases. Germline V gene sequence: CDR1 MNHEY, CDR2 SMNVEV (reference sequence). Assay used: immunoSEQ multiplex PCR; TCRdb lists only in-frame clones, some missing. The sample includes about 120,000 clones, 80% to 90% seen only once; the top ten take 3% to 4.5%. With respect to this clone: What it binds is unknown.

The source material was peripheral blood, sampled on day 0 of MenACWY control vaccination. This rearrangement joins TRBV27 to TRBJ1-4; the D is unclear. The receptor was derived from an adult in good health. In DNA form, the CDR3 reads TGTGCCAGCAGTTTATTGGGCACGGCGGCAACTAATGAAAAACTGTTTTTT. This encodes CASSLLGTAATNEKLFF.